This TCR beta chain originates from a study of cytomegalovirus exposure and HLA in healthy donors. PCR was performed using 60 Vbeta and 13 Jbeta primers. Per the original data handling: An analysis performed later counted 74 million or so unique TCR beta chains (roughly 11 million of them shared). Here immunoSEQ multiplex PCR was the method, and the copy in TCRdb shows in-frame clones only, minus some. V and J calls and clone size are as listed in that table; D and trimming were resolved from the DNA. Of 130,000 or so clones in the sample, around four fifths were seen once. This clone was seen a handful of times. V trimming: 5 bases; J trimming: 3 bases; junction bases outside the gene matches: 9. The CDR3 totals 15 residues. Germline loops: CDR1 SEHNR, CDR2 FQNEAQ (reference sequence).

This receptor was taken from a man aged 25-45 years in good health and CMV-seronegative. This chain links TRBV7-9 with TRBJ2-7; 8 nucleotides match TRBD1. Sequenced: PBMCs. The CDR3 DNA sequence: TGTGCCAGCAGCACCTTAACAGGGGGTGGCTACGAGCAGTACTTC. Amino acid sequence: CASSTLTGGGYEQYF.